The T cell receptor beta chain described here comes from a study of regulatory T cells in long-lasting Graves disease. Regarding time point: persistent/refractory GD, antithyroid drugs over 5 years with positive TRAb. RNA isolated from PBMCs was used to make the TCR library. Tubes containing EDTA received about 10 milliliters of drawn peripheral blood. The table lists this clonotype with many counts. Construction of the TCR beta libraries employed iRepertoire HTBI primers in conjunction with Arm-PCR of CDR3 regions. MiXCR, applied by TCRdb to the multiplex PCR reads, yields one record per CDR3 protein. The sample holds 700,000 or so distinct CDR3 sequences, around 30% seen once. CDR3 length: 11 residues. Per germline, CDR1 SNHLY and CDR2 FYNNEI.

This chain links TRBV2 with TRBJ2-7, with 10 positions matching TRBD1. The sample was peripheral blood mononuclear cells (PBMCs), taken when the disease was refractory, from a patient treated with antithyroid drugs. The TCR sequence derives from a female donor with Graves disease. The CDR3 region is CASSDDRGLVV. The CDR3 DNA sequence: TGTGCCAGCAGTGATGACAGGGGGCTGGTCGTC.